These T cell receptor beta chains were read from a single sample in a study of blood T cell repertoires in COVID-19. Here immunoSEQ multiplex PCR was the method, and the copy in TCRdb shows in-frame clones only, minus some. The data show under 55,000 clones, under 95% seen once. Specimen: peripheral blood. Receptors originate from a human donor in a cohort sampled during active COVID-19. CDR3s include the opening cysteine and the closing phenylalanine or tryptophan. Each record gives: CDR3 DNA, CDR3 protein, J gene, V gene, D gene, clone size. A D gene is named only where the DNA matches it firmly. Clone size is given for some rows only: seen once, a few or many times, or a class if the clone is expanded.

DNA: TGCGCCAGCAGCTTGCTGGGTCCAGGGGGGCCTGCAGGAGGCTACACCTTC; CDR3: CASSLLGPGGPAGGYTF; J: TRBJ1-2; V: TRBV5-1; D: TRBD1; size: .
DNA: TGTGCCAGCAGCTGGCTAGCGGGCAGCTCCTACGAGCAGTACTTC; CDR3: CASSWLAGSSYEQYF; J: TRBJ2-7; V: TRBV7-2; D: TRBD2; size: .
DNA: TGCAGTGCTAGTCAGGGAGGTTCACCCCTCCACTTT; CDR3: CSASQGGSPLHF; J: TRBJ1-6; V: TRBV20-1; D: .; size: .
DNA: TGCGCCAGCAGCCGCGAACAAGGACAGGAACAAGAGACCCAGTACTTC; CDR3: CASSREQGQEQETQYF; J: TRBJ2-5; V: TRBV4-1; D: TRBD1; size: .
DNA: TGTGCTAGCAGCTTGGATAGACTAGACCCGAACACCGGGGAGCTGTTTTTT; CDR3: CASSLDRLDPNTGELFF; J: TRBJ2-2; V: TRBV7-7; D: .; size: .
DNA: TGTGCCAGTAGTCAAGGGACAGGGGGCTACGAGCAGTACTTC; CDR3: CASSQGTGGYEQYF; J: TRBJ2-7; V: TRBV19; D: TRBD1; size: .
DNA: TGTGCTAGTGGTTTGGGACAGGGGTCGAATGAGCAGTTCTTC; CDR3: CASGLGQGSNEQFF; J: TRBJ2-1; V: TRBV12-5; D: TRBD1; size: .
DNA: TGTGCCAGCAGTACTGGGACAGTCTACGAGCAGTACTTC; CDR3: CASSTGTVYEQYF; J: TRBJ2-7; V: TRBV6-6; D: TRBD1; size: once
DNA: TGTGCCAGCAGCCCGACAGGGACCTACGAGCAGTACTTC; CDR3: CASSPTGTYEQYF; J: TRBJ2-7; V: TRBV2; D: TRBD1; size: .
DNA: TGTGCCAGCAGCGTACGTTCCGGGACAGGGATCACTGAAGCTTTCTTT; CDR3: CASSVRSGTGITEAFF; J: TRBJ1-1; V: TRBV11-2; D: TRBD1; size: .
DNA: TGCGCCAGCAGCCAAGCCCCGGGACTTGGTTACGAGCAGTACTTC; CDR3: CASSQAPGLGYEQYF; J: TRBJ2-7; V: TRBV4-1; D: .; size: .
DNA: TGTGCCAGCAGCTCCACCCCCGGGACTAGGGCCTACAATGAGCAGTTCTTC; CDR3: CASSSTPGTRAYNEQFF; J: TRBJ2-1; V: TRBV11-2; D: TRBD2; size: .
DNA: TGTGCCAGCAGTTTACCACAGGGGGCTTACACCGGGGAGCTGTTTTTT; CDR3: CASSLPQGAYTGELFF; J: TRBJ2-2; V: TRBV28; D: TRBD1; size: .
DNA: TGTGCCAGCAGCTTTCAGGGCGGCGCAACTAATGAAAAACTGTTTTTT; CDR3: CASSFQGGATNEKLFF; J: TRBJ1-4; V: TRBV7-9; D: .; size: .
DNA: TGTGCCAGCTCACCAGCCCAGGGCGGGGAGCTGTTTTTT; CDR3: CASSPAQGGELFF; J: TRBJ2-2; V: TRBV18; D: .; size: .
DNA: TGCAGTGCTAGTGGCGGGAGATTCTACGAGCAGTACTTC; CDR3: CSASGGRFYEQYF; J: TRBJ2-7; V: TRBV20-1; D: TRBD2; size: .
DNA: TGTGCCAGCAGTGCGCTAACGGGACAGGGGGCGCGCGAGCAGTACTTC; CDR3: CASSALTGQGAREQYF; J: TRBJ2-7; V: TRBV28; D: TRBD1; size: .
DNA: TGTGCCATCAGTGATTCCGGGACTAGGGGTTACAATGAGCAGTTCTTC; CDR3: CAISDSGTRGYNEQFF; J: TRBJ2-1; V: TRBV10-3; D: TRBD2; size: .
DNA: TGTGCCACTGGGACAGGGAGGAACACCGGGGAGCTGTTTTTT; CDR3: CATGTGRNTGELFF; J: TRBJ2-2; V: TRBV6-5; D: TRBD1; size: .
DNA: TGTGCCAGCAGTTCACAGGGGAGATCCTACAATGAGCAGTTCTTC; CDR3: CASSSQGRSYNEQFF; J: TRBJ2-1; V: TRBV27; D: TRBD1; size: once
DNA: TGCAGTGCTAGTCCCCACCTGGCTAGCGGGCCGTACGAGCAGTACTTC; CDR3: CSASPHLASGPYEQYF; J: TRBJ2-7; V: TRBV20-1; D: TRBD2; size: .
DNA: TGTGCCAGCAGCTTCGGGGGGCTGAACACTGAAGCTTTCTTT; CDR3: CASSFGGLNTEAFF; J: TRBJ1-1; V: TRBV5-4; D: .; size: .
DNA: TGTGCCAGCAGTCTTCCCGGGACTAGCGGCAAAAACATTCAGTACTTC; CDR3: CASSLPGTSGKNIQYF; J: TRBJ2-4; V: TRBV27; D: TRBD2; size: .
DNA: TGTGCCAGCAGCTTGGGCGGACTAAATCAGCCCCAGCATTTT; CDR3: CASSLGGLNQPQHF; J: TRBJ1-5; V: TRBV7-9; D: .; size: .
DNA: TGTGCCAGCAGCTTCTCGGAGACCGGGGAGCTGTTTTTT; CDR3: CASSFSETGELFF; J: TRBJ2-2; V: TRBV7-8; D: .; size: .
DNA: TGTGCCACCAGCAGAGTAGGCCAGGGTTATGGCTACACCTTC; CDR3: CATSRVGQGYGYTF; J: TRBJ1-2; V: TRBV15; D: .; size: .
DNA: TGTGCCAGCAGTTTTACAACCGGGCGGGCCTACGAGCAGTACTTC; CDR3: CASSFTTGRAYEQYF; J: TRBJ2-7; V: TRBV28; D: .; size: .
DNA: TGTGCCAGTGGGACTGCGCGGAGCAATCAGCCCCAGCATTTT; CDR3: CASGTARSNQPQHF; J: TRBJ1-5; V: TRBV2; D: .; size: .
DNA: TGTGCCAGCAGCCAAGTGCTAAGGGGAAGGGATTACGATGAGCAGTTCTTC; CDR3: CASSQVLRGRDYDEQFF; J: TRBJ2-1; V: TRBV3-1/TRBV3-2; D: .; size: .
DNA: TGTGCCAGCAGCCGCCAAGTGCCGGGACTAGCGGTAGTTTACGAGCAGTTCTTC; CDR3: CASSRQVPGLAVVYEQFF; J: TRBJ2-1; V: TRBV27; D: TRBD2; size: once
DNA: TGTGCCACCAGCAGCCATGAGGAACAGGGTCGCTATGGCTACACCTTC; CDR3: CATSSHEEQGRYGYTF; J: TRBJ1-2; V: TRBV15; D: .; size: .
DNA: TGCGCCAGCTCAGGCACAGAAACCGGGGAGCTGTTTTTT; CDR3: CASSGTETGELFF; J: TRBJ2-2; V: TRBV5-1; D: .; size: .
DNA: TGTGCCAGCAGCCTAGGGACAGGGACGACCTATGGCTACACCTTC; CDR3: CASSLGTGTTYGYTF; J: TRBJ1-2; V: TRBV3-1/TRBV3-2; D: TRBD1; size: .
DNA: TGTGCCAGCAGCCGGACAGGGCTTGGCTACACCTTC; CDR3: CASSRTGLGYTF; J: TRBJ1-2; V: TRBV6-5; D: TRBD1; size: .
DNA: TGTGCCAGCTCACCGGCGGGACAGGGGCGAGAAAAACTGTTTTTT; CDR3: CASSPAGQGREKLFF; J: TRBJ1-4; V: TRBV18; D: TRBD1; size: .
DNA: TGTGCCAGCAGTGTGAGAGGGAAAAATCAGCCCCAGCATTTT; CDR3: CASSVRGKNQPQHF; J: TRBJ1-5; V: TRBV2; D: .; size: .
DNA: TGCGCCAGCAGCCAAGGAGGATACACCGGGGAGCTGTTTTTT; CDR3: CASSQGGYTGELFF; J: TRBJ2-2; V: TRBV4-1; D: .; size: once